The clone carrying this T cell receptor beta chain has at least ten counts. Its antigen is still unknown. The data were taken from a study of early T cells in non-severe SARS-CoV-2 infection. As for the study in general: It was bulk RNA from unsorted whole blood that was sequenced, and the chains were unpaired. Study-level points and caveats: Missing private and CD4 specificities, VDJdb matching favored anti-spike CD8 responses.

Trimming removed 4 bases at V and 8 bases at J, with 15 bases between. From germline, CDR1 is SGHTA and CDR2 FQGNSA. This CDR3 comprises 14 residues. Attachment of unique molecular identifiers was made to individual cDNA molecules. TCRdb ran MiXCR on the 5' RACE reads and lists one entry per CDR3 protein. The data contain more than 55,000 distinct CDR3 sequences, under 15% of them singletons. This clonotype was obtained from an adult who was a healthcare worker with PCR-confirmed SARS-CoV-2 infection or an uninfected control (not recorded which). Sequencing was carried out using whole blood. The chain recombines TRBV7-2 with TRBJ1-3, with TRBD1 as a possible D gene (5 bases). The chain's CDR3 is CASSSGPLRDTIYF. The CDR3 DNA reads TGTGCCAGCAGCTCGGGACCGCTGAGGGACACCATATATTTT. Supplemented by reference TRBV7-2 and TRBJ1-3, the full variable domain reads GAGVSQSPSNKVTEKGKDVELRCDPISGHTALYWYRQSLGQGLEFLIYFQGNSAPDKSGLPSDRFSAERTGGSVSTLTIQRTQQEDSAVYLCASSSGPLRDTIYFGEGSWLTVV.